Following are 3 T cell receptor beta chains from one sample sequenced in a study of cytomegalovirus exposure and HLA in healthy donors. The repertoire was sequenced with immunoSEQ multiplex PCR; TCRdb's copy has only in-frame clones and lacks some. The table has some 310,000 clones, roughly 87% seen once. The sequenced sample consisted of PBMCs. Receptors originate from a man aged 30 to 45 in good health and CMV-seronegative.

V gene TRBV10-2 combines with J gene TRBJ1-2, with 7 bases that match TRBD1. Looked up from germline, CDR1 is WSHSY and CDR2 is SAAADI. Trimming removed 7 bases from V and 7 bases from J; junction bases left unmatched: 9. The length of the CDR3 is 13 residues. CDR3 region: CASKPDREAGYTF. CDR3 DNA: TGCGCCAGCAAACCCGACAGGGAGGCTGGCTACACCTTC.

This clone was detected only once. The rearrangement joins TRBV10-3 to TRBJ2-7; 8 bases fit TRBD2. This CDR3 is 16 amino acids long. Germline assignment: CDR1 ENHRY and CDR2 SYGVKD. V dropped 2 bases and J dropped 5; count of bases not matched to a gene: 11. CDR3: CAISEAGAGRDDEQYF. CDR3 sequence (DNA): TGTGCCATCAGTGAGGCCGGGGCCGGGAGGGACGACGAGCAGTACTTC.

V and J are TRBV5-6 and TRBJ1-1; possible D gene TRBD1, 5 bases. Germline V CDR1 and CDR2: SGHDT, YYEEEE. There are 14 residues in the CDR3. The V end was cut by 2 bases, the J end by 1 base, with 9 bases between. The CDR3 loop reads CASSFWGGNTEAFF. The CDR3 DNA follows: TGTGCCAGCAGCTTTTGGGGCGGGAACACTGAAGCTTTCTTT. Complete variable domain (other parts from reference TRBV5-6 and TRBJ1-1): DAGVTQSPTHLIKTRGQQVTLRCSPKSGHDTVSWYQQALGQGPQFIFQYYEEEERQRGNFPDRFSGHQFPNYSSELNVNALLLGDSALYLCASSFWGGNTEAFFGQGTRLTVV.